This T cell receptor (beta chain) was observed in a study of T cells in localized non-small cell lung cancer. V was cut by 2 bases and J by 5 bases, with 12 bases left in between. This CDR3 region has 14 residues. Germline loops: CDR1 MDHEN, CDR2 SYDVKM. On this clone itself: Antigen unknown.

Sequenced by immunoSEQ multiplex PCR; TCRdb stores in-frame clones only, minus some. The sample yields 20,000 to 25,000 clones, roughly 89% seen once. Study outcomes and limitations: With higher T cell density in blood came longer overall survival. Among the tissues sampled, uninvolved adjacent lung had the highest T cell clonality, above tumor. The tumor had only one region sequenced, so heterogeneity remains possible. A median about 54 of the top 100 tumor clones appeared in adjacent lung.

The clonotype originates from a male donor aged 60 or older with stage I lung adenocarcinoma. V gene TRBV28 combines with J gene TRBJ1-2; D is uncertain. The material sequenced was peripheral blood, taken before any cancer treatment. CDR3 DNA: TGTGCCAGCAGTTTAGTCACGGCTTCATATGGCTACACCTTC. Translated: CASSLVTASYGYTF.